These 2 T cell receptor beta chains came from one sample sequenced in a study of patients and donors after allogeneic stem cell transplantation. TCRdb recomputed calls from the RT-PCR reads with MiXCR, one row per CDR3 protein. The data show hundreds of thousands of distinct CDR3 sequences, with around 16% seen just once and 7.2% held by the top ten. The specimen was blood, either unsorted or a sorted T cell fraction (not recorded which). These receptor sequences come from a human donor who was either an allogeneic HSCT recipient or a stem cell or donor lymphocyte infusion donor (not recorded which). It is not recorded whose cells these are; they may come from a transplant donor.

The rearrangement joins TRBV7-7 to TRBJ2-1; maybe TRBD1 (6 bases). Germline CDR1 and CDR2: SSHAT and FNYEAQ (reference sequence). The ends were cut back, 4 bases at V and 3 bases at J, with 13 bases in the middle. This CDR3 contains 15 residues. The CDR3 region is CASSSTGGRYNEQFF. The CDR3 DNA is TGTGCCAGCAGCTCGACAGGAGGTCGCTACAATGAGCAGTTCTTC. Variable domain in full (rest from reference TRBV7-7 and TRBJ2-1): GAGVSQSPRYKVTKRGQDVTLRCDPISSHATLYWYQQALGQGPEFLTYFNYEAQPDKSGLPSDRFSAERPEGSISTLTIQRTEQRDSAMYRCASSSTGGRYNEQFFGPGTRLTVL.

This clonotype turned up a few times. This sequence joins TRBV20-1 and TRBJ1-1, with a weak D call TRBD1 (5 bases). The CDR3 has 16 amino acids. The V gene lost 0 bases and the J gene lost 4 bases, with 18 bases spanning the gap. Germline V gene sequence: CDR1 DFQATT, CDR2 SNEGSKA (reference sequence). The CDR3 loop reads CSARDGLRGSVTEAFF. CDR3 nucleotide sequence: TGCAGTGCTAGAGATGGACTCCGGGGGAGCGTCACTGAAGCTTTCTTT.